The sequence of this T cell receptor (beta chain) was determined in a study of T cell responses to AZD1222 COVID-19 vaccine. Measured with immunoSEQ multiplex PCR; TCRdb has only the in-frame clones, and not every one. The sample records 150,000 to 200,000 clones, about 87% being singletons. Germline lookup yields CDR1 MNHEY and CDR2 SVGAGI. Trimming took 10 bases from V and 0 from J, leaving 13 bases between them. This CDR3 spans 14 amino acids. Findings and caveats of the study: Unmutated variant regions are reportedly targeted by nearly half of spike-specific TCRs.

Comments on this clone: The target antigen is unknown.

The specimen was peripheral blood, collected on day 0 of MenACWY control vaccination. The chain carries TRBV6-5 and TRBJ2-1; D is possibly TRBD1 (6 bases). This receptor was identified in an adult in good health. The CDR3 DNA sequence: TGTGCCACTCAGGGGTTTAGCTCCTACAATGAGCAGTTCTTC. Translating gives CATQGFSSYNEQFF.